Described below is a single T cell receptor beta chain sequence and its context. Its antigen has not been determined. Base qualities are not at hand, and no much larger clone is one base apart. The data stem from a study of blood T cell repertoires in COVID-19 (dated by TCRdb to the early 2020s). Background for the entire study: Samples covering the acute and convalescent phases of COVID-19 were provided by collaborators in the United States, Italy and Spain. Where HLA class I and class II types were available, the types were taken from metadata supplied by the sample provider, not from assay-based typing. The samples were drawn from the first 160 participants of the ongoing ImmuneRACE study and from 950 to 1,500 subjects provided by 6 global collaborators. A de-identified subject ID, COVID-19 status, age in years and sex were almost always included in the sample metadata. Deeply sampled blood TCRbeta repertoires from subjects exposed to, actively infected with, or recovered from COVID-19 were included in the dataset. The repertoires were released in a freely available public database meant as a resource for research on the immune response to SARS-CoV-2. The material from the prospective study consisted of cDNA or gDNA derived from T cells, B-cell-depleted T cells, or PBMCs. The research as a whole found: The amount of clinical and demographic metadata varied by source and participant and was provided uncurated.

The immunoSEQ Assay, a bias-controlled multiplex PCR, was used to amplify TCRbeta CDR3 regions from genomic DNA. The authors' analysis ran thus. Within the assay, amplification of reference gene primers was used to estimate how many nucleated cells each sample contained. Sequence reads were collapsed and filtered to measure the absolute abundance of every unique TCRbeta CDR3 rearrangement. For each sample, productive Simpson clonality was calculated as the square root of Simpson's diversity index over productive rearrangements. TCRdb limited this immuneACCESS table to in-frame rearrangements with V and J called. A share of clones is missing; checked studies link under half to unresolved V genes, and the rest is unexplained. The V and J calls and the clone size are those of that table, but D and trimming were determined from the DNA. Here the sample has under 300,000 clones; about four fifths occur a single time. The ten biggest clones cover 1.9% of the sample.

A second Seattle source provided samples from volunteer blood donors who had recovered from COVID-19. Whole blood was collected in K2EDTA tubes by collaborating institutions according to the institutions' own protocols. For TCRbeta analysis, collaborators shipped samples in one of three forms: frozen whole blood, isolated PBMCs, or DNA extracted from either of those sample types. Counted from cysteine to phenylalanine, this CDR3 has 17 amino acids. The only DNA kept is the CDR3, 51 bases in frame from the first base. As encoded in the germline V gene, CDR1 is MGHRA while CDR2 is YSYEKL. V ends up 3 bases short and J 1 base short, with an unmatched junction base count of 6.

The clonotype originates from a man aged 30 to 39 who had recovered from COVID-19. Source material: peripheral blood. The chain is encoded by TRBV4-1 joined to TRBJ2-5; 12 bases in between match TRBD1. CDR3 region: CASSHWDRGLFQETQYF. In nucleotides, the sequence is TGCGCCAGCAGCCACTGGGACAGGGGGCTTTTCCAAGAGACCCAGTACTTC.